The 10 T cell receptor beta chains below come from one sample, sequenced in a study of blood T cell repertoires in COVID-19. Here immunoSEQ multiplex PCR was the method, and the copy in TCRdb shows in-frame clones only, minus some. The table lists some 90,000 clones, about four fifths of them singletons. The sample was peripheral blood. Receptors were obtained from a human donor in a cohort sampled during active COVID-19.

The chain joins TRBV5-1 to TRBJ2-7, with D maybe TRBD1 (5 bases). V lost 2 bases to trimming and J lost 5 bases, with 14 bases between them. The CDR3 runs to 14 residues. Per the germline V gene, CDR1 is SGHRS and CDR2 is YFSETQ. The CDR3 here is CASSFGAGYDEQYF. The CDR3 coding sequence is TGCGCCAGCAGCTTTGGGGCAGGGTACGACGAGCAGTACTTC.

The chain combines TRBV28 with TRBJ1-2, with 7 bases lining up with TRBD1. CDR3 length: 14 amino acids. The J segment lost 8 bases and the V segment lost 7 bases, leaving 13 bases of the junction unmatched. The germline V gene has CDR1 MDHEN and CDR2 SYDVKM. The CDR3 DNA is TGTGCCAGCACGAAGCCAGGGGGGATCAGCGGCTACACCTTC. This sequence encodes CASTKPGGISGYTF.

The chain combines TRBV6-4 with TRBJ1-4; 7 nucleotides line up with TRBD1. From germline, CDR1 is MRHNA and CDR2 SNTAGT. The length of the CDR3 is 12 residues. V shed 10 bases, J shed 7 bases, and the junction held 6 bases outside the gene matches. This chain's CDR3 is CANQGGGEKLFF. The CDR3 DNA sequence: TGTGCCAACCAGGGGGGAGGTGAAAAACTGTTTTTT.

This chain uses TRBV18 with TRBJ2-1, with 16 bases aligning to TRBD2. V was clipped by 3 bases and J by 6 bases; unmatched bases: 11. CDR1 is KGHSH and CDR2 is LQKENI in the germline V gene. This CDR3 is 19 amino acids long. For the CDR3, the DNA is TGTGCCAGCTCACCCGGGACTAGCGGGAGGGCCAATTTCGGCAATGAGCAGTTCTTC. It yields the protein CASSPGTSGRANFGNEQFF.

The rearrangement links TRBV3-1 (or the pseudogene TRBV3-2) to TRBJ2-2; D not certain. Trimming removed 2 bases from V and 1 base from J, with 11 bases in between. The CDR3 spans 16 residues. CDR1 is LGHDT, CDR2 YNNKEL, per germline (reference sequence). CDR3 DNA: TGTGCCAGCAGCCAAACTCGCGGAGAGAACACCGGGGAGCTGTTTTTT. It codes for CASSQTRGENTGELFF.

The rearrangement uses TRBV3-1 (or the pseudogene TRBV3-2) and TRBJ1-2; TRBD1 is a possible D gene (6 bases). Per germline, CDR1 LGHDT and CDR2 YNNKEL (reference sequence). V was trimmed by 0 bases and J by 4 bases, leaving 18 bases between them. The CDR3 has 17 amino acids. Here the CDR3 DNA reads TGTGCCAGCAGCCAAGATATGCGGCAGGGGATATCCTATGGCTACACCTTC. This sequence encodes CASSQDMRQGISYGYTF.

V and J are TRBV9 and TRBJ2-5; 7 bases align to TRBD1. J gave up 7 bases and V 2 bases, and 11 bases lay outside the gene matches. CDR3 length: 15 residues. Germline lookup yields CDR1 SGDLS and CDR2 YYNGEE. The CDR3 here is CASSVGQAGPGTQYF. DNA for the CDR3: TGTGCCAGCAGCGTCGGACAGGCAGGACCGGGGACCCAGTACTTC.

The chain couples TRBV7-2 to TRBJ1-2; 7 bases are a match to TRBD1. The CDR3 contains 15 residues. Trimming took 3 bases from V and 4 from J; bases not matched to a gene: 8. Germline V gives CDR1 SGHTA, CDR2 FQGNSA. CDR3 in amino acids: CASSFRTQGLYGYTF. CDR3 DNA sequence: TGTGCCAGCAGCTTTCGTACACAGGGGCTCTATGGCTACACCTTC.

This rearrangement joins TRBV3-1 (or the pseudogene TRBV3-2) to TRBJ1-6; no clear D gene. Germline V CDR1 and CDR2: LGHDT, YNNKEL (reference sequence). V was shortened by 0 bases and J by 14 bases, with 8 bases between the two germline ends. The CDR3 totals 12 residues. CDR3 amino acids: CASSQEEASLHF. For the CDR3, the DNA is TGTGCCAGCAGCCAAGAAGAAGCCTCCCTCCACTTT.

The chain joins TRBV19 to TRBJ2-7; D possibly corresponds to TRBD2 (5 bases). Germline V gene data show CDR1 as LNHDA and CDR2 as SQIVND (reference sequence). The CDR3 is made up of 14 amino acids. V was shortened by 5 bases and J by 1 base, with 12 bases between the two germline ends. CDR3 protein: CASSPRAESYEQYF. The DNA of the CDR3 is TGTGCCAGTAGTCCCCGAGCGGAGTCCTACGAGCAGTACTTC.